This T cell receptor (beta chain) derives from a study of TIL therapy for anti-PD-1-resistant metastatic lung cancer. Study summary: Tumors had a median PD-L1 proportion score of around 6%. Median tumor mutation burden was 1.5 mutations per megabase. Points from the study as a whole: The cohort had more treatment-naive, never-smoker and oncogene-addicted patients than typical.

Concerning this clone: Its cognate antigen is unknown.

The time point here: pre-treatment sample, taken before nivolumab and TIL therapy. Patients were adults with stage 4 NSCLC. The immunoSEQ assay was v3. The table came from immunoSEQ multiplex PCR; TCRdb's copy has only in-frame clones and leaves some out. The sample shows roughly 58,000 clones, approximately 80% of them seen only once. The sample was blood, taken at baseline. This TCR was recovered from a person between 25 and 79 years old with non-small cell lung cancer.

CDR3 DNA: TGTGCCAGCTCACCACCGTCCCACGAGCAGTACTTC. Amino acids: CASSPPSHEQYF. The chain couples TRBV18 to TRBJ2-7; D is unresolved. Germline V gives CDR1 KGHSH, CDR2 LQKENI. V was pared by 0 bases and J by 5 bases, with 5 bases between. This CDR3 spans 12 amino acids.